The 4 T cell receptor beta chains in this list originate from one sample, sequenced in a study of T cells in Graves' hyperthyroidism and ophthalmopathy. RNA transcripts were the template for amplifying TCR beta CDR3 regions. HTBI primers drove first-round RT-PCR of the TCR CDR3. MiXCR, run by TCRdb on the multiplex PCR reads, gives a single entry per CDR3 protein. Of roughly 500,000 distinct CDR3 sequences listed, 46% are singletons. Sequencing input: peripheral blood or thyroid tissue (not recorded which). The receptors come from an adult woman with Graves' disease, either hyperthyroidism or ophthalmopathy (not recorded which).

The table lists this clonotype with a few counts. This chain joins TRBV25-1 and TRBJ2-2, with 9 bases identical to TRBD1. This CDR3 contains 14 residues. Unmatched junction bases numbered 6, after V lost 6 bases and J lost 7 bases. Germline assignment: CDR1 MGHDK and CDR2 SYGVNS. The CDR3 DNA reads TGTGCCAGCAGGAAACAGGGGGCCGACGGGGAGCTGTTTTTT. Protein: CASRKQGADGELFF.

The chain's CDR3 is CASSSVGETQHF. CDR3 bases: TGTGCCAGCTCATCAGTGGGGGAGACCCAGCATTTT. The chain joins TRBV7-2 to TRBJ1-5; perhaps TRBD1 as D (5 bases). The CDR3 length is 12 residues. V was clipped by 8 bases and J by 11 bases, with 16 bases between them. Germline CDR1 and CDR2: SGHTA and FQGNSA.

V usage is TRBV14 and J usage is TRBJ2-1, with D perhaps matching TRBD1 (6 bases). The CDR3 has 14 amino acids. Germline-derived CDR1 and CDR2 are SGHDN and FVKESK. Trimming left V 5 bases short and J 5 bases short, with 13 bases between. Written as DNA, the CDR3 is TGTGCCAGCAGCAGGTACGGGACAAACAATGAGCAGTTCTTC. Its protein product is CASSRYGTNNEQFF.

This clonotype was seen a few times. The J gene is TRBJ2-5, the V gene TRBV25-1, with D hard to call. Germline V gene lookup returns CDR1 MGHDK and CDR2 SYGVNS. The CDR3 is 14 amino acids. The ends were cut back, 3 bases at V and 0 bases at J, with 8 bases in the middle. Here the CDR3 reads CASSDTQYQETQYF. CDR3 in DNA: TGTGCCAGCAGTGATACACAGTACCAAGAGACCCAGTACTTC.